This is a list of T cell receptor beta chains from one sample in a study of beta chain features in type 1 diabetes. Here immunoSEQ multiplex PCR was the method, and the copy in TCRdb shows in-frame clones only, minus some. Found here are a few hundred thousand clones, 20% of them singletons; the top ten hold around 0.029%. The sequenced sample consisted of naive CD4+ T cells from blood. The receptors originated from a woman between 35 and 50 years old with type 1 diabetes. The CDR3 runs from the conserved cysteine through the conserved F or W. Clone size is stated in some rows and not others, as once, few, many or a class when expanded.

clone_size: few; j_call: TRBJ2-7; v_call: TRBV4-1; cdr3_aa: CASTPQDMPSYEQYF
clone_size: few; j_call: TRBJ2-5; v_call: TRBV7-2; cdr3_aa: CASSFYGEETQYF
clone_size: .; j_call: TRBJ1-6; v_call: TRBV11-1; cdr3_aa: CASRSQALSSLHF
clone_size: few; j_call: TRBJ1-5; v_call: TRBV9; cdr3_aa: CASSETGDGNQPQHF
clone_size: few; j_call: TRBJ2-3; v_call: TRBV29-1; cdr3_aa: CSVGDRGLNTQYF
clone_size: .; j_call: TRBJ2-6; v_call: TRBV15; cdr3_aa: CATSRGIPGRGSGANVLTF
clone_size: .; j_call: TRBJ1-1; v_call: TRBV29-1; cdr3_aa: CSVDKRGVDTEAFF
clone_size: .; j_call: TRBJ1-2; v_call: TRBV25-1; cdr3_aa: CASQRTGLYGYTF
clone_size: few; j_call: TRBJ2-3; v_call: TRBV18; cdr3_aa: CASSPLAGGADTQYF
clone_size: .; j_call: TRBJ2-6; v_call: TRBV28; cdr3_aa: CASSTGSGANVLTF
clone_size: .; j_call: TRBJ2-3; v_call: TRBV9; cdr3_aa: CASSLLAGGADTQYF
clone_size: few; j_call: TRBJ2-5; v_call: TRBV11-2; cdr3_aa: CASIPAAGGRETQYF
clone_size: few; j_call: TRBJ1-5; v_call: TRBV2; cdr3_aa: CASSGQSLGGQPQHF
clone_size: few; j_call: TRBJ2-7; v_call: TRBV7-9; cdr3_aa: CASSLNAGVREQYF
clone_size: .; j_call: TRBJ1-1; v_call: TRBV18; cdr3_aa: CASSPYGRENTEAFF
clone_size: .; j_call: TRBJ1-1; v_call: TRBV7-9; cdr3_aa: CASSRSGADTEAFF
clone_size: .; j_call: TRBJ2-1; v_call: TRBV15; cdr3_aa: CATSRAGTADNEQFF
clone_size: few; j_call: TRBJ2-1; v_call: TRBV6-4; cdr3_aa: CASSETSGEGNEQFF
clone_size: .; j_call: TRBJ2-5; v_call: TRBV7-2; cdr3_aa: CASSLQGGWETQYF
clone_size: few; j_call: TRBJ2-7; v_call: TRBV6-5; cdr3_aa: CASSSIYEQYF
clone_size: few; j_call: TRBJ1-5; v_call: TRBV19; cdr3_aa: CASTLTGAGGNQPQHF
clone_size: few; j_call: TRBJ2-7; v_call: TRBV5-4; cdr3_aa: CASSAQPGQGVFEQYF
clone_size: .; j_call: TRBJ1-1; v_call: TRBV9; cdr3_aa: CASSVVGENTEAFF
clone_size: .; j_call: TRBJ2-7; v_call: TRBV19; cdr3_aa: CASSLPGQLYEQYF
clone_size: few; j_call: TRBJ2-7; v_call: TRBV28; cdr3_aa: CASSAPGQGAREQYF
clone_size: .; j_call: TRBJ1-1; v_call: TRBV28; cdr3_aa: CASSFGTEAFF
clone_size: .; j_call: TRBJ2-1; v_call: TRBV14; cdr3_aa: CASSQDSNRGYEQFF
clone_size: few; j_call: TRBJ1-2; v_call: TRBV18; cdr3_aa: CASSPRDSDGDGYTF
clone_size: .; j_call: TRBJ1-4; v_call: TRBV5-1; cdr3_aa: CASSPTATNEKLFF
clone_size: .; j_call: TRBJ2-4; v_call: TRBV29-1; cdr3_aa: CSVAIILGQGATKNIQYF
clone_size: .; j_call: TRBJ1-2; v_call: TRBV7-9; cdr3_aa: CASSLPRVKDGYTF
clone_size: once; j_call: TRBJ1-2; v_call: TRBV4-3; cdr3_aa: CASSQGMRAPNYGYTF
clone_size: .; j_call: TRBJ2-7; v_call: TRBV7-3; cdr3_aa: CASSPGLAVTYEQYF
clone_size: .; j_call: TRBJ2-7; v_call: TRBV18; cdr3_aa: CASSPGAHEQYF
clone_size: .; j_call: TRBJ1-3; v_call: TRBV9; cdr3_aa: CASSDRQGAGNTIYF
clone_size: .; j_call: TRBJ2-2; v_call: TRBV10-3; cdr3_aa: CAISESGTRAGELFF
clone_size: .; j_call: TRBJ2-7; v_call: TRBV4-1; cdr3_aa: CASSQGKGGNSYEQYF
clone_size: few; j_call: TRBJ1-2; v_call: TRBV20-1; cdr3_aa: CSARGPYGYTF
clone_size: .; j_call: TRBJ2-7; v_call: TRBV19; cdr3_aa: CASSSRVTYEQYF
clone_size: .; j_call: TRBJ2-7; v_call: TRBV6-5; cdr3_aa: CASSVDNSYEQYF
clone_size: few; j_call: TRBJ2-7; v_call: TRBV2; cdr3_aa: CAGTSGYEQYF
clone_size: few; j_call: TRBJ1-4; v_call: TRBV30; cdr3_aa: CAWRQGPTNEKLFF
clone_size: few; j_call: TRBJ2-2; v_call: TRBV5-1; cdr3_aa: CASSLVTDTGELFF
clone_size: .; j_call: TRBJ2-5; v_call: TRBV29-1; cdr3_aa: CSVATRLVSSETQYF
clone_size: .; j_call: TRBJ1-5; v_call: TRBV18; cdr3_aa: CASSPESFSNQPQHF
clone_size: few; j_call: TRBJ2-5; v_call: TRBV5-4; cdr3_aa: CASSLYSGETQYF
clone_size: few; j_call: TRBJ2-2; v_call: TRBV30; cdr3_aa: CAWKTWENGELFF